The sequence of this T cell receptor (beta chain) was determined in a study of graft-versus-host responses after intestinal transplantation. In regard to this clone: What it binds is unknown.

Germline V gene lookup returns CDR1 DFQATT and CDR2 SNEGSKA (reference sequence). This CDR3 is built from 11 residues. V lost 5 bases and J lost 12, with 14 bases in between. This table comes from immunoSEQ multiplex PCR, and its TCRdb copy is limited to in-frame clones, with some not included. This table has roughly 97,000 clones, roughly 89% appearing once. This receptor was taken from a human donor who was the organ donor for an intestinal transplant. The chain combines TRBV20-1 with TRBJ2-1, with TRBD1 as a possible D gene (6 bases). The source material was unstimulated CD4+ T cells sorted from spleen or lymph node cells, sampled before transplant. The CDR3 spells CSASGTRRQFF. CDR3 sequence (DNA): TGCAGTGCTTCTGGGACAAGGCGGCAGTTCTTC.